These 7 T cell receptor beta chains share one sample of origin, sequenced in a study of shared T cell receptors in the human thymus. The repertoire was sequenced with immunoSEQ multiplex PCR; TCRdb's copy has only in-frame clones and lacks some. The sample shows hundreds of thousands of clones, around 87% of them seen only once. In addition, the sample was reused for a study of human thymus T cells.

The sequencing input was thymocytes. The receptors here all came from a boy less than two years old with a congenital heart defect.

Note on this clone: The sample holds other DNA sequences that translate to the same CDR3. This chain links TRBV5-6 with TRBJ1-6; TRBD1 aligns across 8 bases. The V gene's germline CDR1 is SGHDT and CDR2 YYEEEE. The V segment lost 4 bases and the J segment 7 bases; nucleotides outside the gene matches: 7. The length of the CDR3 is 15 residues. CDR3 region: CASSTPGGLNSPLHF. The CDR3 DNA is TGTGCCAGCAGCACCCCAGGGGGCCTAAATTCACCCCTCCACTTT.

V usage is TRBV29-1 and J usage is TRBJ1-4; 7 bases fit TRBD1. The V gene's germline CDR1 is SQVTM and CDR2 ANQGSEA. V trimming: 7 bases; J trimming: 3 bases; junction bases outside the gene matches: 5. This CDR3 contains 13 residues. CDR3 sequence: CSAGTDPNEKLFF. The CDR3 DNA reads TGCAGCGCTGGGACAGATCCTAATGAAAAACTGTTTTTT. The whole variable domain, remainder taken from reference TRBV29-1 and TRBJ1-4, is SAVISQKPSRDICQRGTSLTIQCQVDSQVTMMFWYRQQPGQSLTLIATANQGSEATYESGFVIDKFPISRPNLTFSTLTVSNMSPEDSSIYLCSAGTDPNEKLFFGSGTQLSVL.

This chain uses TRBV30 with TRBJ2-1, with D tentatively TRBD1 (5 bases). This CDR3 is 15 amino acids long. V lost 0 bases and J 12 bases, leaving 21 bases between the germline ends. Germline CDR1 GTSNPN, CDR2 SVGIG (reference sequence). CDR3 loop: CAWSVLAGMWVRQFF. In DNA, the CDR3 is TGTGCCTGGAGTGTATTGGCAGGGATGTGGGTCAGGCAGTTCTTC.

This clone occurred once. The chain combines TRBV18 with TRBJ1-4; 9 bases fit TRBD1. Germline V gene lookup returns CDR1 KGHSH and CDR2 LQKENI. This CDR3 spans 14 amino acids. Trimming cost V 3 bases and J 6 bases; bases outside gene matches: 2. CDR3 sequence reads: CASSPTGGHEKLFF. In nucleotides, the CDR3 is TGTGCCAGCTCACCCACAGGGGGCCATGAAAAACTGTTTTTT.

This rearrangement joins TRBV9 to TRBJ2-3, with 9 bases lining up with TRBD1. This CDR3 has 15 residues. From germline, CDR1 is SGDLS and CDR2 YYNGEE. The V gene end was trimmed by 1 base and the J gene end by 5 bases; junction bases not matched to a gene: 5. The CDR3 sequence: CASSVSGTGQDTQYF. The DNA for the CDR3 is TGTGCCAGCAGCGTATCTGGGACAGGGCAAGATACGCAGTATTTT.

This chain uses TRBV4-3 with TRBJ1-4, with 9 bases aligning to TRBD1. Per germline, CDR1 LGHNA and CDR2 YSLEER. V trimming: 3 bases; J trimming: 3 bases; junction bases outside the gene matches: 11. This CDR3 is built from 18 residues. DNA of the CDR3: TGCGCCAGCAGCCAGGCCCACAGGGGGCGAAAACCTAATGAAAAACTGTTTTTT. Translated, it gives CASSQAHRGRKPNEKLFF.

This chain links TRBV6-4 with TRBJ1-3; 8 bases fit TRBD1. This CDR3 region has 16 residues. Looked up from germline, CDR1 is MRHNA and CDR2 is SNTAGT. V gave up 5 bases and J gave up 0 bases; unmatched junction bases: 6. CDR3: CASSTGQAFSGNTIYF. The CDR3 DNA follows: TGTGCCAGCAGTACGGGACAGGCCTTCTCTGGAAACACCATATATTTT.